The 16 T cell receptor beta chains presented below share a single source sample, sequenced in a study of PD-L1 blockade in urothelial cancer. Assay: immunoSEQ multiplex PCR; the TCRdb copy retains only in-frame clones and omits some. The repertoire includes 40,000 to 55,000 clones, approximately 86% of them detected once, and roughly 22% sits in the top ten. Time point described: pretreatment peripheral blood. The sample in question was PBMCs, obtained around atezolizumab (anti-PD-L1) treatment. These receptors were taken from a man aged 60 to 75 with urothelial cancer.

The CDR3 DNA follows: TGTGCCAGCAGTTTAGGATGGGGGAGGGCCACGAATGAGCAGTTCTTC. It is translated as CASSLGWGRATNEQFF. The chain has TRBV27 and TRBJ2-1; 7 bases line up with TRBD2. CDR3 length: 16 residues. The germline V gene encodes CDR1 MNHEY and CDR2 SMNVEV (reference sequence). The trim removed 2 bases at V and 7 bases at J, leaving 11 bases unmatched.

This clone appeared a single time. The rearrangement uses TRBV9 and TRBJ2-3; 9 bases match TRBD2. Looked up from germline, CDR1 is SGDLS and CDR2 is YYNGEE. This CDR3 has 20 amino acids. J lost 0 bases, V lost 0 bases, and 14 bases had no gene match. CDR3 sequence (DNA): TGTGCCAGCAGCGTAGGACGGTCCAGCGGGGGGCCCACTAGCACAGATACGCAGTATTTT. It codes for CASSVGRSSGGPTSTDTQYF. The variable domain in full, with the rest retrieved from reference TRBV9 and TRBJ2-3, is DSGVTQTPKHLITATGQRVTLRCSPRSGDLSVYWYQQSLDQGLQFLIQYYNGEERAKGNILERFSAQQFPDLHSELNLSSLELGDSALYFCASSVGRSSGGPTSTDTQYFGPGTRLTVL.

This chain links TRBV5-4 with TRBJ2-3; D is ambiguous. The CDR3 spans 14 residues. Germline lookup yields CDR1 SGHNT and CDR2 YYREEE (reference sequence). V was cut by 0 bases and J by 4 bases, with 9 bases left in between. The CDR3: CASSLASAPDTQYF. DNA for the CDR3: TGTGCCAGCAGCTTGGCCAGTGCCCCAGATACGCAGTATTTT.

The chain uses TRBV30 and TRBJ2-1, with 7 bases identical to TRBD1. This CDR3 has 16 residues. V lost 1 base to trimming and J lost 1 base; unmatched junction nucleotides: 7. Germline V gene data show CDR1 as GTSNPN and CDR2 as SVGIG (reference sequence). The CDR3 DNA reads TGTGCCTGGAGTGAAGGCAGGGGGTCGTCCTACAATGAGCAGTTCTTC. It encodes CAWSEGRGSSYNEQFF.

The rearrangement links TRBV7-9 to TRBJ1-1; 7 bases map to TRBD1. Germline CDR1 and CDR2: SEHNR and FQNEAQ (reference sequence). This CDR3 comprises 18 residues. V dropped 6 bases and J dropped 0; count of bases not matched to a gene: 16. The CDR3 coding sequence is TGTGCCAGCAGAGTATCAACGGGACAGAAACTTATGAACACTGAAGCTTTCTTT. Protein: CASRVSTGQKLMNTEAFF.

V gene TRBV29-1 combines with J gene TRBJ1-5, with 9 bases matching TRBD1. V lost 4 bases and J lost 6; bases outside the gene matches: 4. The CDR3 totals 13 residues. Germline V lookup: CDR1 SQVTM, CDR2 ANQGSEA. Here the CDR3 reads CSVGQGDGQPQHF. DNA of the CDR3: TGCAGCGTTGGACAGGGGGACGGTCAGCCCCAGCATTTT.

This rearrangement joins TRBV11-2 to TRBJ2-7, with TRBD1 identical over 8 bases. Germline CDR1 reads SGHAT; CDR2 reads FQNNGV. Unmatched junction bases numbered 12, after V lost 6 bases and J lost 2 bases. CDR3 size: 16 residues. The CDR3 loop reads CASSQSLQGAAYEQYF. The CDR3 DNA reads TGTGCCAGCAGTCAATCATTGCAGGGGGCTGCCTACGAGCAGTACTTC. The full variable domain, with the rest looked up from reference TRBV11-2 and TRBJ2-7, is EAGVAQSPRYKIIEKRQSVAFWCNPISGHATLYWYQQILGQGPKLLIQFQNNGVVDDSQLPKDRFSAERLKGVDSTLKIQPAKLEDSAVYLCASSQSLQGAAYEQYFGPGTRLTVT.

This clone was observed a single time. V usage is TRBV6-6 and J usage is TRBJ2-1, with D perhaps TRBD1 (6 bases). Trimming left V 6 bases short and J 5 bases short, with 14 bases between. Germline CDR1 is MNHNY and CDR2 is SVGAGI (reference sequence). This CDR3 is built from 14 residues. The chain's CDR3 is CASRTGLANNEQFF. CDR3 DNA: TGTGCCAGCAGAACAGGGCTTGCCAACAATGAGCAGTTCTTC.

This clone was counted only a few times. The chain combines TRBV7-8 with TRBJ1-1; no reliable D call. Between the trimmed V and J ends, which lost 1 base and 1 base, there was a span of 7 bases. CDR3 size: 14 residues. Germline CDR1 is SGHVS and CDR2 is FQNEAQ. CDR3 nucleotide sequence: TGTGCCAGCAGCTTAGGTACAGCGAACACTGAAGCTTTCTTT. Translated: CASSLGTANTEAFF.

In this sample, this clone turned up once. V and J are TRBV6-6 and TRBJ2-7, with TRBD1 as a possible D gene (5 bases). With 5 bases removed from V and 3 bases from J, the gap between germline ends came to 8 bases. This CDR3 region has 12 residues. Germline CDR1 is MNHNY and CDR2 is SVGAGI (reference sequence). The CDR3 sequence is CASSPRDYEQYF. In DNA form, the CDR3 reads TGTGCCAGCAGTCCCAGGGACTACGAGCAGTACTTC.

CDR3 coding DNA: TGTGCCAGCAGTTTCCGTAGGACAGGAGCCTACGAGCAGTACTTC. Translating it yields CASSFRRTGAYEQYF. The V gene is TRBV7-2, the J gene TRBJ2-7, with 7 bases fitting TRBD1. The CDR3 runs 15 residues. Germline V lookup: CDR1 SGHTA, CDR2 FQGNSA. With V trimmed by 6 bases and J by 2 bases, 10 bases remained unmatched.

The J gene is TRBJ1-5, the V gene TRBV7-2; 12 bases map to TRBD1. The CDR3 runs to 15 residues. The V gene end was trimmed by 5 bases and the J gene end by 7 bases; junction bases not matched to a gene: 6. From germline, CDR1 is SGHTA and CDR2 FQGNSA. The CDR3 reads CASSIPGTGGQPQHF. In nucleotides, the CDR3 is TGTGCCAGCAGCATTCCCGGGACAGGGGGCCAGCCCCAGCATTTT.

The rearrangement joins TRBV5-1 to TRBJ2-3, with 7 bases matching TRBD1. CDR1 is SGHRS, CDR2 YFSETQ, per germline. After removal of 0 bases from V and 5 bases from J, the junction contained 0 bases not matched to a gene. CDR3 size: 13 residues. This CDR3 is CASSLDRGDTQYF. The CDR3 DNA is TGCGCCAGCAGCTTGGACAGGGGAGATACGCAGTATTTT.

This clone is a singleton in its sample. V usage is TRBV28 and J usage is TRBJ2-1, with a tentative D call TRBD2 (5 bases). The V end was cut by 2 bases, the J end by 16 bases, with 18 bases between. The germline V gene has CDR1 MDHEN and CDR2 SYDVKM. CDR3 size: 13 residues. The CDR3 DNA reads TGTGCCAGCAGTTTAACGGAGGAGTCCCCGGAATTCTTC. Its protein product is CASSLTEESPEFF.

The chain employs TRBV5-6 and TRBJ2-2; 9 bases map to TRBD1. Per germline, CDR1 SGHDT and CDR2 YYEEEE. This CDR3 comprises 14 residues. J was trimmed by 4 bases and V by 4 bases; bases with no gene match: 2. CDR3 in DNA: TGTGCCAGCAGCAAGACAGGGGGCACCGGGGAGCTGTTTTTT. Its translation is CASSKTGGTGELFF.

The rearrangement links TRBV6-1 to TRBJ2-2; 10 nucleotides match TRBD2. The germline gives CDR1 MNHNS, CDR2 SASEGT. The CDR3 extends over 17 amino acids. J was trimmed by 0 bases and V by 4 bases; bases with no gene match: 5. The DNA of the CDR3 is TGTGCCAGCAGTGTTGCTAGCGGGGGTCCGAACACCGGGGAGCTGTTTTTT. Amino acids: CASSVASGGPNTGELFF.